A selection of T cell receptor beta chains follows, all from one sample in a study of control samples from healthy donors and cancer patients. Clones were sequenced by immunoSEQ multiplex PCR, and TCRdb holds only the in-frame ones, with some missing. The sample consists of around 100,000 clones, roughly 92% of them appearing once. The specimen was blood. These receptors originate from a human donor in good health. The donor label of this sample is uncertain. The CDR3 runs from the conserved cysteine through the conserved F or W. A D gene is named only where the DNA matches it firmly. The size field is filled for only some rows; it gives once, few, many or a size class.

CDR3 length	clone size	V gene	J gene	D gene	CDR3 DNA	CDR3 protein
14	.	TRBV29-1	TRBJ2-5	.	TGCAGCGTTGAAGATTTAGGCGGGGGCGAGACCCAGTACTTC	CSVEDLGGGETQYF
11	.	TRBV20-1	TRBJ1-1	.	TGCAGTGCAAGGCATAACACTGAAGCTTTCTTT	CSARHNTEAFF
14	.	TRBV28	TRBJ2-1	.	TGTGCCAGCAGTTCTCCCGCGGGGCGAAATGAGCAGTTCTTC	CASSSPAGRNEQFF
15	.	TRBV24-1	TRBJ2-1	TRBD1	TGTGCCACCGCGGTGGGACAGGGGCTGGTAAATGAGCAGTTCTTC	CATAVGQGLVNEQFF
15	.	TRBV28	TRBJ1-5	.	TGTGCCAGCAGTTTTACAGCTAATAGCAATCAGCCCCAGCATTTT	CASSFTANSNQPQHF
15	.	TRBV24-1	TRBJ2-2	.	TGTGCCACCAGTGACCCACAGGGAAGCGCCGGGGAGCTGTTTTTT	CATSDPQGSAGELFF
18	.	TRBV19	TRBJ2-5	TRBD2	TGTGCCAGTAGTATAAGGCTCACTAGCGGGGCCCGTGGAGAGACCCAGTACTTC	CASSIRLTSGARGETQYF
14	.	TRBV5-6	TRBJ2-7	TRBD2	TGTGCCAGCAGGGAGCGGGGGGATACCTACGAGCAGTACTTC	CASRERGDTYEQYF
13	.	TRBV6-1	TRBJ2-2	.	TGTGCCAGCAGTGACCGAAACACCGGGGAGCTGTTTTTT	CASSDRNTGELFF
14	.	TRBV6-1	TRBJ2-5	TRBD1	TGTGCCAGCAGTGACAGGGGGCTAGGAGAGACCCAGTACTTC	CASSDRGLGETQYF
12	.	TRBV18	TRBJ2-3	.	TGTGCCGGCTCACCATCGGGAGATACGCAGTATTTT	CAGSPSGDTQYF
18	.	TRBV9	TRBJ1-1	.	TGTGCCAGCAGCGTAGGTATATACAGGGACTCGATGAACACTGAAGCTTTCTTT	CASSVGIYRDSMNTEAFF
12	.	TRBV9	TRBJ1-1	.	TGTGCCAGCAGCGTAGGGGAAGCTGAAGCTTTCTTT	CASSVGEAEAFF
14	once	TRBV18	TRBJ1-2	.	TGTGCCAGCTCACCCCCGTCGGGCGGGTATGGCTACACCTTC	CASSPPSGGYGYTF
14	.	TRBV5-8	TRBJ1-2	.	TGTGCCAGCAGCCCCACATCGACGAAATCTGGCTACACCTTC	CASSPTSTKSGYTF
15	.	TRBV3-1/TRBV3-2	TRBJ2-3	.	TGTGCCAGCAGCCAATTGTGGGGGGGGCCAGATACGCAGTATTTT	CASSQLWGGPDTQYF
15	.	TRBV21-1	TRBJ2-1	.	TGTGCCAGCAGCAAAGGACCCCGGACAGGGGGTGAGCAGTTCTTC	CASSKGPRTGGEQFF
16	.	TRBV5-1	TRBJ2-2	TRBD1	TGCGCCAGCAGCCCCGGGACAGGGGCGAACACCGGGGAGCTGTTTTTT	CASSPGTGANTGELFF
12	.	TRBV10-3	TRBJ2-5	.	TGTGCCATCAGTGAGTCGAAAGAGACCCAGTACTTC	CAISESKETQYF
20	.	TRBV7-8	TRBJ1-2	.	TGTGCCAGCAGCTTAGCGCTAATCGGGATCTTCAGCGGCCGAGACTATGGCTACACCTTC	CASSLALIGIFSGRDYGYTF
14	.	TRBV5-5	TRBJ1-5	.	TGTGCCAGCAGCTCCAGGGGCGGGCCTCAGCCCCAGCATTTT	CASSSRGGPQPQHF
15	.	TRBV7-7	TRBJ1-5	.	TGTGCCAGCAGCCTCGTTGGGACCGTCAATCAGCCCCAGCATTTT	CASSLVGTVNQPQHF
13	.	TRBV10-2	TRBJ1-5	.	TGCGCCAGCAGTGGGACGGCAAATCAGCCCCAGCATTTT	CASSGTANQPQHF
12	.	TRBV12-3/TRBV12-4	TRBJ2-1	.	TGTGCCAGCAGTACTAATAGCAATGAGCAGTTCTTC	CASSTNSNEQFF
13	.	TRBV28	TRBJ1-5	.	TGTGCCAGCAGTACTCGGGGCGGACAGCCCCAGCATTTT	CASSTRGGQPQHF
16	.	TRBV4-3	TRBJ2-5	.	TGCGCCAGCAGCCAAGACTCCGTGGCAAGGCAAGAGACCCAGTACTTC	CASSQDSVARQETQYF
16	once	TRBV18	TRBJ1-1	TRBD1	TGTGCCAGCTCACTGGGACAGAAGCGACCGAACACTGAAGCTTTCTTT	CASSLGQKRPNTEAFF
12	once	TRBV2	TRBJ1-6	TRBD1	TGTGCCAGCAGGACAGGGACTTCACCCCTCCACTTT	CASRTGTSPLHF
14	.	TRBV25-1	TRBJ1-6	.	TGTGCCAGCAGCTTACAGGGCGGTCGGTCACCCCTCCACTTT	CASSLQGGRSPLHF
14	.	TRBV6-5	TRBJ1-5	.	TGTGCCAGCAAGGGTGTAGGGGACTCTCAGCCCCAGCATTTT	CASKGVGDSQPQHF
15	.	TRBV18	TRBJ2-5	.	TGTGCCAGCTCACCGAGTCAGGGAATGTTAGAGACCCAGTACTTC	CASSPSQGMLETQYF
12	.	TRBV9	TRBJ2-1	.	TGTGCCAGCAGCGACAGGCCCAATGAGCAGTTCTTC	CASSDRPNEQFF
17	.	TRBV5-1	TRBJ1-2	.	TGCGCCAGCAGCTTGGGGGCAGGGAACCTAGTCGGCTATGGCTACACCTTC	CASSLGAGNLVGYGYTF
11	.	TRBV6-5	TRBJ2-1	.	TGTGCCAGCAGTTTTAACAGGGAGCAGTTCTTC	CASSFNREQFF
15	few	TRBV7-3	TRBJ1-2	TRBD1	TGTGCCAGCAATCGATCTACCGGGACAGGGGGCGGCTACACCTTC	CASNRSTGTGGGYTF
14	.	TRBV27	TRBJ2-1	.	TGTGCCAGCCGTTACCCCGGGGGCTACAATGAGCAGTTCTTC	CASRYPGGYNEQFF
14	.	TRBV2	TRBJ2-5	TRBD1	TGTGCCAGCAACGAGGGACAGGGGGGAGAGACCCAGTACTTC	CASNEGQGGETQYF
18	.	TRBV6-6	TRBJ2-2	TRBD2	TGTGCCAGCAGTCCTTCTAGCGGGCAACTCATAAACACCGGGGAGCTGTTTTTT	CASSPSSGQLINTGELFF
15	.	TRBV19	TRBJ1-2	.	TGTGCCAGTAGTATTGATAACGTCCGGAACTATGGCTACACCTTC	CASSIDNVRNYGYTF
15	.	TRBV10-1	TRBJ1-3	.	TGCGCCAGCAGTGAGTCGGGAGGGCCTGGAAACACCATATATTTT	CASSESGGPGNTIYF
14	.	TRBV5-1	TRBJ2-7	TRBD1	TGCGCCAGCACTAGGACAGGGGGCGCGAGGGAGCAGTACTTC	CASTRTGGAREQYF
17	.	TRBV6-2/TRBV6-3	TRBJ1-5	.	TGTGCCAGCAGTTTTTCAGGTTGGCTGGGAGGCAATCAGCCCCAGCATTTT	CASSFSGWLGGNQPQHF
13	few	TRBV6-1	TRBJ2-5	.	TGTGCCAGCAGTGAATCGGAGAAAGAGACCCAGTACTTC	CASSESEKETQYF
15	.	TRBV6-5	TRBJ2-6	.	TGTGCCAGCACCATCAGGGGCTGGGGGGCCAACGTCCTGACTTTC	CASTIRGWGANVLTF
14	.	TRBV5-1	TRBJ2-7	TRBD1	TGCGCCAGCAGCATGGGGGACAGGGTCTACGAGCAGTACTTC	CASSMGDRVYEQYF